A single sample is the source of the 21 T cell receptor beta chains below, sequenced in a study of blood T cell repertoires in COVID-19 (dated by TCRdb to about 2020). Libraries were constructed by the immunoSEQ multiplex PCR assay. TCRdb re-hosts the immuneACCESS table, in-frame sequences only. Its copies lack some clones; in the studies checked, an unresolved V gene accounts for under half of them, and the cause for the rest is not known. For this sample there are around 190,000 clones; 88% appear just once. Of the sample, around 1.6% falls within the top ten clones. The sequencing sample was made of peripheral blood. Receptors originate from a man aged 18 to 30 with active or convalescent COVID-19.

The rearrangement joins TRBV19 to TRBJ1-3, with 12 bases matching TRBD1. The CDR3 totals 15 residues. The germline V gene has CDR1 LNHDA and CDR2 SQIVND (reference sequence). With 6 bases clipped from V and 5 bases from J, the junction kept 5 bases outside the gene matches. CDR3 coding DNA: TGTGCCAGTAGCGCCGGGACAGGGGGCCGAAACACCATATATTTT. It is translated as CASSAGTGGRNTIYF.

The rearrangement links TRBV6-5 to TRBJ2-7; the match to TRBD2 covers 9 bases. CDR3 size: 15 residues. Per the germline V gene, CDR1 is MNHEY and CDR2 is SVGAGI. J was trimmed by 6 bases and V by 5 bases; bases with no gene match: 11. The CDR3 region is CASSPPLAGRREQYF. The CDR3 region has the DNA TGTGCCAGCAGTCCCCCCCTAGCGGGACGTCGCGAGCAGTACTTC.

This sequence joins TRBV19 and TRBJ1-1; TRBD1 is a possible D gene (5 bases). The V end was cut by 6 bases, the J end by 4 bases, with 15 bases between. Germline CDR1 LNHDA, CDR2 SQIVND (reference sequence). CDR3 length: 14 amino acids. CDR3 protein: CASSDRFVSTEAFF. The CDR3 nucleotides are TGTGCCAGTAGCGACAGATTCGTCAGCACTGAAGCTTTCTTT.

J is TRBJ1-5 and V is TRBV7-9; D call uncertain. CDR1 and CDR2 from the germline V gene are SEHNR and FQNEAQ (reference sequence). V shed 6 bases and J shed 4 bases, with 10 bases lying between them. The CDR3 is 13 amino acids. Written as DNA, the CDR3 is TGTGCCAGCAGTGGAGTCCAGAATCAGCCCCAGCATTTT. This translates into CASSGVQNQPQHF.

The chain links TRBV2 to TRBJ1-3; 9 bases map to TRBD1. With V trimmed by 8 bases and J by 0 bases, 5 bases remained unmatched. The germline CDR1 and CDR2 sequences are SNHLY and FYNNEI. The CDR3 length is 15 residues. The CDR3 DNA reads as TGTGCCAGCGCCGCGGACAGGGGCTCTGGAAACACCATATATTTT. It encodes CASAADRGSGNTIYF.

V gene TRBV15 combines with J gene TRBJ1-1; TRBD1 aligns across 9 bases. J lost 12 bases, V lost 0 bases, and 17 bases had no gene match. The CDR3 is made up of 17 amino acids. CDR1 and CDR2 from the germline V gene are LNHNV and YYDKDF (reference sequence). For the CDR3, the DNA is TGTGCCACCAGCAGAGATACCCTCAAGGCCGGGACAGGGATACCTTTCTTT. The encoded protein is CATSRDTLKAGTGIPFF.

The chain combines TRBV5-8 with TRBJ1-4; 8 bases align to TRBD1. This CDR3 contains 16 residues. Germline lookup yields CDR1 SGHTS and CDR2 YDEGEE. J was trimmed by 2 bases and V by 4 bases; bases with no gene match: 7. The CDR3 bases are TGTGCCAGCAGCGTAGGACAGGGTGGGACTAATGAAAAACTGTTTTTT. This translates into CASSVGQGGTNEKLFF.

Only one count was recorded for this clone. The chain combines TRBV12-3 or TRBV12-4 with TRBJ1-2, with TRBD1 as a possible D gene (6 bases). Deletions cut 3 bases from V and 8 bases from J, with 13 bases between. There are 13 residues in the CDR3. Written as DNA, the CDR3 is TGTGCCAGCAGTTTTATCGGGGGGCAAGGCTACACCTTC. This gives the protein CASSFIGGQGYTF.

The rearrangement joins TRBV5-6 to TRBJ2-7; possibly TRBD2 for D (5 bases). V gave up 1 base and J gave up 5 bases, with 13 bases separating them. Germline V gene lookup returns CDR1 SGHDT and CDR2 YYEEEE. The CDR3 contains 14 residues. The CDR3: CASSLTVAYDEQYF. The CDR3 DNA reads TGTGCCAGCAGCTTGACCGTAGCGTATGACGAGCAGTACTTC.

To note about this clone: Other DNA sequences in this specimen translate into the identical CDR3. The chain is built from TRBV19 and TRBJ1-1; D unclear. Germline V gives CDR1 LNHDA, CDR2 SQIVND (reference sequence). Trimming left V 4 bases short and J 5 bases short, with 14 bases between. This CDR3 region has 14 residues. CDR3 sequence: CASSTPRGRTEAFF. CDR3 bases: TGTGCCAGTAGTACCCCCCGAGGAAGGACTGAAGCTTTCTTT. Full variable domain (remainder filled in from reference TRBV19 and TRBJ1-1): DGGITQSPKYLFRKEGQNVTLSCEQNLNHDAMYWYRQDPGQGLRLIYYSQIVNDFQKGDIAEGYSVSREKKESFPLTVTSAQKNPTAFYLCASSTPRGRTEAFFGQGTRLTVV.

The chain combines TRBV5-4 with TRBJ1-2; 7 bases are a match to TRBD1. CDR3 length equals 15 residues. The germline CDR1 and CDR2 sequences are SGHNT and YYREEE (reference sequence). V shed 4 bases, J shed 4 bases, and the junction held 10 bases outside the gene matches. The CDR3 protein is CASSKDGTDVYGYTF. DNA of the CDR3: TGTGCCAGCAGCAAAGACGGGACAGATGTCTATGGCTACACCTTC.

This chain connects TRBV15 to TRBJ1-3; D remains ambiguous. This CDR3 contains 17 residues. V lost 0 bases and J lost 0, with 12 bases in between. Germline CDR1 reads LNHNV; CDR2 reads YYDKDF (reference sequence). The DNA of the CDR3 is TGTGCCACCAGCAGAGACCTTCGAGATGTCTCTGGAAACACCATATATTTT. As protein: CATSRDLRDVSGNTIYF.

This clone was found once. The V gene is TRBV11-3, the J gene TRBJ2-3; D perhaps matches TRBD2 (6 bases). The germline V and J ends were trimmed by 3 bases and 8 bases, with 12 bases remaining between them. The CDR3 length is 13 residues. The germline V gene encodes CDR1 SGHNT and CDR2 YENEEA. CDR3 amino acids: CASSLAEGITQYF. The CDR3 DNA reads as TGTGCCAGCAGCTTGGCGGAGGGGATTACGCAGTATTTT.

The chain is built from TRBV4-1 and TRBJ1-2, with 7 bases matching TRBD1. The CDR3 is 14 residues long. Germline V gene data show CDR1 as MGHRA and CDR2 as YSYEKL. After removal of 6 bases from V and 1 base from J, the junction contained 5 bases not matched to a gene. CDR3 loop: CASSIRDSNYGYTF. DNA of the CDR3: TGCGCCAGCAGTATAAGGGACAGTAACTATGGCTACACCTTC.

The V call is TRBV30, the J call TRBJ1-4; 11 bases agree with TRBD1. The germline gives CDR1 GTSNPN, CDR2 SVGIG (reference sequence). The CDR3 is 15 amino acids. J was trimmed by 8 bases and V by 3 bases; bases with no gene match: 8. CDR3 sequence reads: CAWSIRDRGIEKLFF. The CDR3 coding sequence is TGTGCCTGGAGCATTAGGGACAGGGGGATCGAAAAACTGTTTTTT.

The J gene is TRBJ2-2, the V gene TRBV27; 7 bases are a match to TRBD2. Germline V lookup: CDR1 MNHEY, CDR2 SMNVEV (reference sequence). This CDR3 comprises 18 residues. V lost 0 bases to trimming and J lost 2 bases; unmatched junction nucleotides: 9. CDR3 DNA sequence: TGTGCCAGCAGTTTATCGTTCACTCAGGGACTAAACACCGGGGAGCTGTTTTTT. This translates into CASSLSFTQGLNTGELFF.

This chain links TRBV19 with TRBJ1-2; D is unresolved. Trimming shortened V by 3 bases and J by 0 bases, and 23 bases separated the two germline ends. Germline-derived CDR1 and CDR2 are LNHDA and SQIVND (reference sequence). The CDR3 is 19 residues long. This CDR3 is CASSIAYLGEVNANYGYTF. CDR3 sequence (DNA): TGTGCCAGTAGTATTGCTTACCTCGGGGAGGTGAACGCTAACTATGGCTACACCTTC.

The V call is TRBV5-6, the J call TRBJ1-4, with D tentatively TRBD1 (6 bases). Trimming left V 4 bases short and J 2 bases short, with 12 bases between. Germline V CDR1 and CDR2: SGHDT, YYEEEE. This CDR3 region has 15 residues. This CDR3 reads CASSRTGLTNEKLFF. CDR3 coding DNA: TGTGCCAGCAGCAGAACAGGGCTTACTAATGAAAAACTGTTTTTT.

The CDR3 region has the DNA TGTGCCAGCAGCTTCGGGACAGGGGAGGATCAGCCCCAGCATTTT. Protein product: CASSFGTGEDQPQHF. The V and J genes are TRBV7-8 and TRBJ1-5; 10 bases map to TRBD1. CDR1 and CDR2 from the germline V gene are SGHVS and FQNEAQ. V lost 3 bases to trimming and J lost 5 bases; unmatched junction nucleotides: 4. The CDR3 has 15 amino acids.

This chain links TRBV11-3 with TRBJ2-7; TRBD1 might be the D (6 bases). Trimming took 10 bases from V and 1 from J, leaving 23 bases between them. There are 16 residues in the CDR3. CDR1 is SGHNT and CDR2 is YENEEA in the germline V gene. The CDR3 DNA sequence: TGTGCCATCACAGCGTTTTCATCGGACAGATCCTACGAGCAGTACTTC. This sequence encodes CAITAFSSDRSYEQYF.

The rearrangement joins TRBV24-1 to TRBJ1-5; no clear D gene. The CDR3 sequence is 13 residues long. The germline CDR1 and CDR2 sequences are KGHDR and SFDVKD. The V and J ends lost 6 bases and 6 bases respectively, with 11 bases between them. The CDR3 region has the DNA TGTGCCACCAGTAATGGTACTCGTCAGCCCCAGCATTTT. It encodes CATSNGTRQPQHF.